Below, one T cell receptor beta chain is given with its context. Its antigen remains unknown. The germline CDR1 and CDR2 sequences are SEHNR and FQNEAQ (reference sequence). V shed 4 bases and J shed 8 bases, with 9 bases lying between them. The CDR3 sequence is 12 residues long. The data originate from a study of blood T cells in healthy people across ages. Study at large: Capturing about one barcoded beta molecule per two T cells was achieved by template switching.

Overall study findings and caveats: In long-lived donors, naive CD4+ cell counts and diversity exceeded those of aged donors. Calculation of diversity from one million T cells yielded estimates considered to be underestimates. TCR beta diversity was tightly associated with the proportion of naive T cells.

A second PCR, run for about 7 to 11 cycles, used a sample-barcoded 5' primer plus a J-beta primer mix. TCRdb analysed the 5' RACE reads with MiXCR anew, one entry per CDR3 protein. The table lists approximately 1.5 million distinct CDR3 sequences, about 45% of them singletons, with approximately 4% in the top ten. This TCR came from a woman aged 18-29 years in good health. Sample: blood. The V call is TRBV7-9, the J call TRBJ1-5; unclear D gene. The CDR3 DNA reads as TGTGCCAGCAGCTCTCAATTTGAGCCCCAGCATTTT. It codes for CASSSQFEPQHF.